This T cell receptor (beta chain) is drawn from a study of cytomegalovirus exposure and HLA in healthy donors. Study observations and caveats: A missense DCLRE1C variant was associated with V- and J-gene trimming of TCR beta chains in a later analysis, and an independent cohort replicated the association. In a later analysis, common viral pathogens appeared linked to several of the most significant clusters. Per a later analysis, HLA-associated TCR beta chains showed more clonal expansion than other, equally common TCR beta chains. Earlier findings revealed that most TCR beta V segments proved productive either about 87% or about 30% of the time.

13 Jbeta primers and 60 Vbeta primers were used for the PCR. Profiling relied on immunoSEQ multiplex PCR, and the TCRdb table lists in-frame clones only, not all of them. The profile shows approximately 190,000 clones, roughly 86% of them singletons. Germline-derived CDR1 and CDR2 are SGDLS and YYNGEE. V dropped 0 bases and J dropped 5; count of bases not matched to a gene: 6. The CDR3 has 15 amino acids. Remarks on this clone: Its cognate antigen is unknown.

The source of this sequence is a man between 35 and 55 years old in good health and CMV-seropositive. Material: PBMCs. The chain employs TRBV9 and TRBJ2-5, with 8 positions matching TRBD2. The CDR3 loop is CASSVDPGGRETQYF. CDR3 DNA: TGTGCCAGCAGCGTAGATCCCGGCGGGAGGGAGACCCAGTACTTC. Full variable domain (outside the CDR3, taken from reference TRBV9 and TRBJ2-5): DSGVTQTPKHLITATGQRVTLRCSPRSGDLSVYWYQQSLDQGLQFLIQYYNGEERAKGNILERFSAQQFPDLHSELNLSSLELGDSALYFCASSVDPGGRETQYFGPGTRLLVL.